This note documents a single T cell receptor beta chain sequence. Its antigen is unidentified. This CDR3 is 15 amino acids long. Germline values: CDR1 SGHRS, CDR2 YFSETQ. With 0 bases clipped from V and 11 bases from J, the junction kept 9 bases outside the gene matches. Donation came from healthy Caucasian individuals in Russia who were aged 6 to 90. The sample is drawn from a study of blood T cells in healthy people across ages. Across the whole study: For every two T cells, template switching captured about one barcoded beta molecule.

Points from the study as a whole: Diversity of TCR beta per million T cells declined in a roughly linear way with age. Higher diversity and more naive CD4+ cells were features of long-lived donors, compared to aged donors.

Alongside a J-beta primer mix, a sample-barcoded 5' primer served in a second PCR lasting about 6 to 11 cycles. TCRdb re-analysed the 5' RACE reads in MiXCR, keeping a single row per CDR3 protein. The sample lists about 1.4 million distinct CDR3 sequences; 59% were seen once. This receptor was identified in a young man in good health. The V gene is TRBV5-1, the J gene TRBJ2-5, with 11 bases identical to TRBD2. The material sequenced was blood. CDR3 in amino acids: CASSLGLAGHNEQYF. The DNA of the CDR3 is TGCGCCAGCAGCTTGGGACTAGCGGGACACAATGAGCAGTACTTC.